This paragraph covers one T cell receptor (beta chain) sequence. This clone was seen a single time. The clone's antigen remains unknown. One base away there is no much larger clone; base qualities are not given. Reading the label with the study, this specimen's time point is: about 28 days (+/-7) after the second vaccine dose. AZD1222 recipients whose second dose came at about 4 weeks and those whose second dose came at about 12 weeks were combined into one group, since spike-specific TCR depth and breadth did not differ between the two schedules. Samples from vaccinated people were obtained from the UK trials COV001 and COV002, which included a single-blind randomized controlled phase 2/3 trial of AZD1222 (ChAdOx1 nCoV-19) in healthy adults. For TCRbeta chain sequencing, PBMC samples were collected from trial participants at day 0 and at day 28 after the second dose. The record originates from a study of T cell responses to AZD1222 COVID-19 vaccine (dated by TCRdb to the early 2020s). In terms of the full investigation: TCR sequencing was performed for more than 230 trial participants, of whom some 200 were given two doses of AZD1222 and approximately 25 were given two doses of MenACWY control vaccine. Trial participants were enrolled into age subgroups of 18-55, 56-69 and 70-plus years, which contained about 150, 27 and 61 TCR-sequenced participants, respectively.

From the cysteine up to the valine, the CDR3 has a length of 14 residues. Of all the DNA, just the CDR3 is kept, 42 bases in frame from base 1. The CDR3 regions of human TCRbeta chains were analyzed by immunosequencing. Regarding the original processing steps: Repertoire TCRs were matched against a reference library of SARS-CoV-2-specific TCRs generated with the MIRA antigen-specificity platform. Breadth was defined as the fraction of unique TCRs that were SARS-CoV-2-associated, and depth was defined as the fraction of total T cells that were SARS-CoV-2-associated. Each spike-specific TCR was assigned to its reactive spike region and to a CD4 or CD8 class using the MIRA data. Log10-transformed breadth and depth values were compared by one-way ANOVA with Sidak's multiple comparisons tests. TCRdb took over this immuneACCESS table, retaining in-frame rearrangements with V and J assigned. Such tables are incomplete; in checked studies, under half of the missing clones stem from an unresolved V gene, and the remainder is unexplained. For V, J and clone size, that table is used; D and trimming come from the DNA. This sample lists over 130,000 clones; around 90% were detected once. In total, the top ten clones hold around 1.6% of the sample.

The paper's findings and limits, for the study overall: Participants were mostly white British, with more females than males. The authors suggested clonal diversity may have been underestimated. Because no samples from the day 14 peak response were available, repertoires could be characterized only after the peak T cell response. Nearly half of unique spike-specific TCRs reportedly recognized epitopes outside regions mutated in the B.1.351 and B.1.1.7 variants. CD4 TCRs associated with the vaccine covered the entire spike protein, and the dominant responses were in regions 160-218 and 743-854. A significant rise in spike-specific TCR breadth and depth was observed after two AZD1222 doses relative to day 0 and relative to MenACWY recipients. Conclusions about previously exposed vaccinees are limited because only a handful of AZD1222 recipients were SARS-CoV-2 seropositive at baseline. The 56-69-year group was small, and its depth increase did not reach significance, likely because of low power.

Specimen: peripheral blood, collected 28 days after the second AZD1222 dose. The chain joins TRBV21-1 to TRBJ2-7; the table's TRBD1 call for D was not verified on the DNA. TRBV21-1 is marked as a pseudogene. This sequence was found in an adult who received the AZD1222 COVID-19 vaccine. The nucleotide sequence reads as follows: TGTGCCAGCAGCAACTTGTCCAGATTATACGAGCAGTACGTC. Its protein is CASSNLSRLYEQYV.